There are a few counts of the clone carrying this TCR beta chain. No antigen is known for it. This sample is part of a study of shared clonotypes between healthy human individuals. Overall study: Two female and a few male donors aged 18 to 49 were enrolled. Findings and limits, study-wide: Sharing across four donors was highest in naive CD4 (approximately 5%) and lowest in memory CD8 (around 0.4%).

The CDR3 is 14 residues long. Between the trimmed V and J ends, which lost 3 bases and 6 bases, there was a span of 14 bases. Germline V gene data show CDR1 as WSHSY and CDR2 as SAAADI. Among the donors, all were Caucasian adults who lived in Nashville, Tennessee. The data were produced by immunoSEQ multiplex PCR, yet TCRdb's version contains in-frame clones alone and is incomplete. The profile shows 950,000 to 1,100,000 clones, about 80% of them singletons. The TCR originated in a man younger than 35 in good health. The chain has TRBV10-2 and TRBJ1-1; perhaps TRBD1 as D (5 bases). The sample was memory CD4+ T cells sorted from blood. Documented subset: CD45RA-negative fraction. CDR3 in amino acids: CASSDSEGLAEAFF. Written as DNA, the CDR3 is TGCGCCAGCAGTGATAGTGAGGGGCTGGCTGAAGCTTTCTTT.